The rows below give T cell receptor beta chains drawn from one sample of a study of a mutant IDH1 vaccine in newly diagnosed glioma. These receptors' antigens are unknown. Clones were read by immunoSEQ multiplex PCR, and TCRdb kept only the in-frame ones, dropping some. The repertoire holds 50,000 to 70,000 clones, roughly 68% seen once, with approximately 4.8% in the top ten. Sequencing used PBMCs, obtained from a glioma patient whose treatment included an IDH1 peptide vaccine. Every receptor here comes from a man in his fifties or sixties with glioma. The CDR3 runs from the conserved cysteine through the conserved F or W. D genes are given only for firm matches. Clone size is stated in some rows and not others, as once, few, many or a class when expanded.

CASQTRGGTDTQYF | TGTGCCAGCCAGACCCGGGGCGGGACAGATACGCAGTATTTT | 14 | once | TRBJ2-3 | TRBV27 | .
CASSFSPPYQETQYF | TGTGCCAGCAGTTTCTCCCCACCATACCAAGAGACCCAGTACTTC | 15 | . | TRBJ2-5 | TRBV28 | .
CAWSVGDVQPQHF | TGTGCCTGGAGCGTAGGGGACGTCCAGCCCCAGCATTTT | 13 | . | TRBJ1-5 | TRBV30 | .
CASSLRRGQETQYF | TGTGCCAGCAGCTTGAGGAGGGGACAAGAGACCCAGTACTTC | 14 | . | TRBJ2-5 | TRBV5-4 | .
CASSLSWGSSGNTIYF | TGTGCCAGCAGTTTATCGTGGGGATCCTCTGGAAACACCATATATTTT | 16 | . | TRBJ1-3 | TRBV27 | .
CASTLGDLWAYF | TGTGCCAGCACCCTAGGGGACTTATGGGCGTACTTC | 12 | few | TRBJ2-4 | TRBV6-1 | .
CASSSIQGNGQPQHF | TGTGCCAGCAGTTCCATACAGGGGAATGGCCAGCCCCAGCATTTT | 15 | . | TRBJ1-5 | TRBV27 | TRBD1
CASSPGGDTEQYF | TGTGCCAGCAGCCCCGGCGGGGATACCGAGCAGTACTTC | 13 | . | TRBJ2-7 | TRBV9 | .
CASSVGDRAGYGYTF | TGTGCCAGCAGCGTAGGGGACAGGGCAGGCTATGGCTACACCTTC | 15 | once | TRBJ1-2 | TRBV9 | TRBD1
CASSLSRTGAAEAFF | TGTGCCAGCAGCTTATCGCGGACAGGGGCGGCTGAAGCTTTCTTT | 15 | . | TRBJ1-1 | TRBV7-2 | TRBD1
CASSQRGLMNTEAFF | TGCGCCAGCAGCCAACGGGGTCTTATGAACACTGAAGCTTTCTTT | 15 | . | TRBJ1-1 | TRBV4-1 | .
CASSLASGNTEAFF | TGTGCCAGCAGCTTAGCGTCAGGGAACACTGAAGCTTTCTTT | 14 | . | TRBJ1-1 | TRBV7-2 | .
CASSVAASGGAYNEQFF | TGTGCCAGCAGCGTAGCGGCTAGCGGGGGGGCGTACAATGAGCAGTTCTTC | 17 | . | TRBJ2-1 | TRBV9 | TRBD2
CASSQGDQPQHF | TGTGCCAGCAGCCAAGGGGATCAGCCCCAGCATTTT | 12 | . | TRBJ1-5 | TRBV7-8 | .
CASSPSGGVNTEAFF | TGTGCCAGCAGCCCCAGCGGGGGAGTCAACACTGAAGCTTTCTTT | 15 | . | TRBJ1-1 | TRBV7-6 | .
CAIKDGETQYF | TGTGCCATTAAGGACGGGGAGACCCAGTACTTC | 11 | . | TRBJ2-5 | TRBV19 | .
CSATVGEKLFF | TGCAGTGCTACAGTGGGCGAAAAACTGTTTTTT | 11 | many | TRBJ1-4 | TRBV20-1 | .
CASSYSGQGAEAFF | TGTGCCAGCAGTTACTCGGGACAGGGGGCTGAAGCTTTCTTT | 14 | . | TRBJ1-1 | TRBV6-5 | TRBD1
CASSLRGTTGELFF | TGTGCCAGCAGCTTACGGGGTACCACCGGGGAGCTGTTTTTT | 14 | . | TRBJ2-2 | TRBV7-9 | .
CASSEMSSGYTF | TGTGCCAGTAGTGAAATGTCCAGTGGCTACACCTTC | 12 | once | TRBJ1-2 | TRBV19 | .
CASSQDRLPYEQYF | TGTGCCAGCAGTCAGGACCGCCTTCCCTACGAGCAGTACTTC | 14 | . | TRBJ2-7 | TRBV7-8 | .
CATSRGQFNQPQHF | TGTGCCACCAGCAGAGGACAGTTCAATCAGCCCCAGCATTTT | 14 | . | TRBJ1-5 | TRBV15 | .
CAWSVERTNTEAFF | TGTGCCTGGAGTGTAGAAAGGACGAACACTGAAGCTTTCTTT | 14 | . | TRBJ1-1 | TRBV30 | .
CASSLSASNQPQHF | TGTGCCAGCAGCTTATCTGCAAGCAATCAGCCCCAGCATTTT | 14 | . | TRBJ1-5 | TRBV11-2 | .
CASNEGGWTEAFF | TGTGCCAGCAACGAGGGGGGCTGGACTGAAGCTTTCTTT | 13 | . | TRBJ1-1 | TRBV6-6 | .
CASSYSSRTSEAFF | TGTGCCAGCAGTTACTCGTCTCGGACATCGGAGGCTTTCTTT | 14 | once | TRBJ1-1 | TRBV6-5 | .
CASRGRGQGEEEQYF | TGTGCCAGCAGGGGGCGCGGACAGGGGGAAGAAGAGCAGTACTTC | 15 | . | TRBJ2-7 | TRBV6-6 | TRBD1
CASSLVDRGTEAFF | TGCGCCAGCAGCTTGGTTGACAGGGGCACTGAAGCTTTCTTT | 14 | . | TRBJ1-1 | TRBV5-1 | TRBD1
CASSRPGGHEQYF | TGCGCCAGCAGCCGTCCAGGAGGGCACGAGCAGTACTTC | 13 | . | TRBJ2-7 | TRBV5-1 | .
CASSPGLGELFF | TGTGCCAGCAGTCCAGGGCTTGGGGAGCTGTTTTTT | 12 | . | TRBJ2-2 | TRBV9 | .
CASSPSRADTEAFF | TGCGCCAGCAGCCCTTCTCGGGCCGACACTGAAGCTTTCTTT | 14 | few | TRBJ1-1 | TRBV5-1 | .
CASSAPGGTGELFF | TGTGCCAGCAGTGCACCTGGGGGGACCGGGGAGCTGTTTTTT | 14 | . | TRBJ2-2 | TRBV6-5 | .
CSVSLSQNTEAFF | TGCAGCGTTTCCCTGAGCCAGAACACTGAAGCTTTCTTT | 13 | . | TRBJ1-1 | TRBV29-1 | .
CASSVGQGASYEQYF | TGTGCCAGCAGCGTGGGACAGGGGGCATCTTACGAGCAGTACTTC | 15 | . | TRBJ2-7 | TRBV9 | TRBD1
CAWSFPGATNYGYTF | TGTGCCTGGAGTTTTCCGGGGGCTACTAACTATGGCTACACCTTC | 15 | . | TRBJ1-2 | TRBV30 | .
CAISVRGQGGDGYTF | TGTGCCATCAGTGTAAGAGGACAGGGTGGAGATGGCTACACCTTC | 15 | medium-sized | TRBJ1-2 | TRBV10-3 | TRBD1
CASSLAGPTEAFF | TGTGCCAGCAGCTTAGCAGGGCCCACTGAAGCTTTCTTT | 13 | . | TRBJ1-1 | TRBV7-9 | .
CASSYSGMNTEAFF | TGTGCCAGCAGCTATAGCGGGATGAACACTGAAGCTTTCTTT | 14 | few | TRBJ1-1 | TRBV2 | .
CASSVSPGTVEETQYF | TGTGCCAGCAGCGTCAGTCCCGGGACAGTCGAAGAGACCCAGTACTTC | 16 | . | TRBJ2-5 | TRBV9 | TRBD1
CASSWPQGDQPQHF | TGTGCCAGCAGCTGGCCGCAGGGGGATCAGCCCCAGCATTTT | 14 | few | TRBJ1-5 | TRBV5-7 | TRBD1
CASSTPHGTGGVTGELFF | TGTGCCAGCAGCACGCCCCACGGGACAGGGGGAGTTACCGGGGAGCTGTTTTTT | 18 | . | TRBJ2-2 | TRBV13 | TRBD1
CSVRGDRGRLEFF | TGCAGCGTGAGGGGGGACAGGGGGCGATTGGAGTTCTTC | 13 | . | TRBJ2-1 | TRBV29-1 | TRBD1
CASSLGGSDGNTIYF | TGCGCCAGCAGCTTGGGTGGGTCTGACGGAAACACCATATATTTT | 15 | . | TRBJ1-3 | TRBV5-1 | .
CATSREGPPQHF | TGTGCCACCAGCAGAGAAGGCCCGCCCCAGCATTTT | 12 | . | TRBJ1-5 | TRBV15 | .
CASSEAGFPLNF | TGCGCCAGCAGTGAGGCCGGGTTTCCCCTGAACTTC | 12 | . | TRBJ2-7 | TRBV10-1 | .
CASSRDSGNIQYF | TGTGCCAGCAGCCGGGACAGCGGAAACATTCAGTACTTC | 13 | . | TRBJ2-4 | TRBV7-9 | TRBD1
CAAAYSGTEAFF | TGTGCCGCAGCTTATAGCGGGACTGAAGCTTTCTTT | 12 | many | TRBJ1-1 | TRBV28 | .
CASSEAAGGISPLHF | TGTGCCAGCAGTGAAGCGGCGGGAGGGATTTCACCCCTCCACTTT | 15 | . | TRBJ1-6 | TRBV6-1 | .
CAIRPGTGGIYGYTF | TGTGCCATCAGACCCGGGACAGGGGGTATCTATGGCTACACCTTC | 15 | . | TRBJ1-2 | TRBV10-3 | TRBD1
CASSQDSGSGVEQYF | TGCGCCAGCAGCCAAGATAGTGGTAGCGGGGTCGAGCAGTACTTC | 15 | . | TRBJ2-7 | TRBV4-3 | TRBD2